This T cell receptor (beta chain) derives from a study of control samples from healthy donors and cancer patients. The CDR3 has 14 residues. The V end was cut by 1 base, the J end by 5 bases, with 10 bases between. Per the germline V gene, CDR1 is SGHTA and CDR2 is FQGNSA. Only in-frame clones appear in the TCRdb table, and some are missing; sequencing was by immunoSEQ multiplex PCR. The repertoire holds fewer than 250,000 clones, with approximately 90% as singletons. The receptor comes from a man aged 25-45 years in good health. Sample: blood. This chain connects TRBV7-2 to TRBJ2-3; D is perhaps TRBD1 or TRBD2 (6 bases each). CDR3 bases: TGTGCCAGCAGCTTAGGGGGGGCGCGAGATACGCAGTATTTT. Translation: CASSLGGARDTQYF.